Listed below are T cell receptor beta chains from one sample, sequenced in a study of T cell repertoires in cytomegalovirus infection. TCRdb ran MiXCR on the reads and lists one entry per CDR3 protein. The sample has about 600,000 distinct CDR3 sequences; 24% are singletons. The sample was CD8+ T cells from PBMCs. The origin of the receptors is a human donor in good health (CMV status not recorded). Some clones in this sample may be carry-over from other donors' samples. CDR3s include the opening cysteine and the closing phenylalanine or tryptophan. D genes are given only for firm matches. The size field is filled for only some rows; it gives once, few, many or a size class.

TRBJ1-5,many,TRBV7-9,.,TGTGCCAGCAGCAAGAGCGGGGGCAATCAGCCCCAGCATTTT,CASSKSGGNQPQHF
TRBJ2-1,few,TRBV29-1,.,TGCAGCGTTGTTATAGGATTAGTCTACAATGAGCAGTTCTTC,CSVVIGLVYNEQFF
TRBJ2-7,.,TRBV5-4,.,TGTGCCAGCAGCTTAGGACAAGACCGCGGGGAGCAGTACTTC,CASSLGQDRGEQYF
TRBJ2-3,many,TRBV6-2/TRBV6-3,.,TGTGCCAGCAGAGGGGGGCCAGATACGCAGTATTTT,CASRGGPDTQYF
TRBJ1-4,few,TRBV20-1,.,TGCAGTCTCAGGGGAGAAAAACTGTTTTTT,CSLRGEKLFF
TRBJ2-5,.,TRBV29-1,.,TGCAGCGTTCCGGGGGCCTTTAAGACCCAGTACTTC,CSVPGAFKTQYF
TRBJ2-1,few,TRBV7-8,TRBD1,TGTGCCAGCAGCTTCATACAGGGGGCAGAGCAGTTCTTC,CASSFIQGAEQFF
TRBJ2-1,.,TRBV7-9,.,TGTGCCAGCAGCTGGCAGAACCTACGCTCCTACAATGAGCAGTTCTTC,CASSWQNLRSYNEQFF
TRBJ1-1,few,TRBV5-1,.,TGCGCCAGCAGCTTGGAATTAACAATGAACACTGAAGCTTTCTTT,CASSLELTMNTEAFF
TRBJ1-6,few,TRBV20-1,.,TGCAGTGCTAGCCCCTCTCTAACTTCACCCCTCCACTTT,CSASPSLTSPLHF
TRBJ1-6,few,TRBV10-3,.,TGTGCCATCAGTCCTTCTGGGGGAAATAATTCACCCCTCCACTTT,CAISPSGGNNSPLHF
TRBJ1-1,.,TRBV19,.,TGTGCCAGTAGCCGGCGAGGGCGGGAGTGGAACACTGAAGCTTTCTTT,CASSRRGREWNTEAFF
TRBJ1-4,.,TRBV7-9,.,TGTGCCAGCAGCGGGAAGATGGGTCCAACTAATGAAAAACTGTTTTTT,CASSGKMGPTNEKLFF
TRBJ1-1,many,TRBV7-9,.,TGTGCCAGCAGCTTAACTGAAGCTTTCTTT,CASSLTEAFF
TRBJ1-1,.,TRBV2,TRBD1,TGTGCCGGCGGACAGGGACGCCCTGAAGCTTTCTTT,CAGGQGRPEAFF
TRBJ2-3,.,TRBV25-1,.,TGTGCCAGCAGTGAGAGGTCCAGCCACCATACGCAGTATTTT,CASSERSSHHTQYF
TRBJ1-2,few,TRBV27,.,TGTGCCAGCAGCGACGGGGTGCCCTATGGCTACACCTTC,CASSDGVPYGYTF
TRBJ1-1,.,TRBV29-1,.,TGCAGCGTCGGAAGGGTTGGCACTGAAGCTTTCTTT,CSVGRVGTEAFF
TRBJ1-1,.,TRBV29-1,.,TGCAGCGTTAATGTTCAGGGAACTGAAGCTTTCTTT,CSVNVQGTEAFF
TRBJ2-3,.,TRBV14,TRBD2,TGTGCCAGCAGCCACCGGACTAGCGGGGTGGATACGCAGTATTTT,CASSHRTSGVDTQYF
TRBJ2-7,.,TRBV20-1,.,TGCAGTGGGGTTTCCGGACGCCCGGTTCGGGAGCAGTACTTC,CSGVSGRPVREQYF
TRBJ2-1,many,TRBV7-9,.,TGTGCCAGCAGCTTCGAAGACAATGAGCAGTTCTTC,CASSFEDNEQFF
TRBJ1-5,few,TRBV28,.,TGTGCCAGCAGCGGCCGCCCGATGGAGATCAATCAGCCCCAGCATTTT,CASSGRPMEINQPQHF
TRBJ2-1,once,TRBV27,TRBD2,TGTGCCAGCAGTCTTAGACTAGCCGGGGAGCAGTTCTTC,CASSLRLAGEQFF
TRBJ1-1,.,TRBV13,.,TGTGCCAGCAGCGGTGGACAGCTTGACACTGAAGCTTTCTTT,CASSGGQLDTEAFF
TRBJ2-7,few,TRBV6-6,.,TGTGCCAGCGCCCTAGAGGAGGGGGTCGAGCAGTACTTC,CASALEEGVEQYF
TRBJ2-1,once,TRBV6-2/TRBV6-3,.,TGTGCCAACAGTTACCGCGGGGGCCGCAGATACAATGAGCAGTTCTTC,CANSYRGGRRYNEQFF
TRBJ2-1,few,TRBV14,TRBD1,TGTGCCAGCAGCCAAGAGGGGTCTAACAGGGGACCCTACAATGAGCAGTTCTTC,CASSQEGSNRGPYNEQFF
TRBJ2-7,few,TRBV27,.,TGTGCCAGCAGTCGCGCCGGGACTTCCTACGAGCAGTACTTC,CASSRAGTSYEQYF
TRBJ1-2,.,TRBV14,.,TGTGCCAGCAGCCGGAGCTCAGGGGTCTTTTTCTATGGCTACACCTTC,CASSRSSGVFFYGYTF
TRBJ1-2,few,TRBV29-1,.,TGCAGCGTTTTGCCAGGGTTGTTCGGGGGCTACACCTTC,CSVLPGLFGGYTF
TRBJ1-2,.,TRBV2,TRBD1,TGTGCCAGCAGTCGTGAACAGGGGGCTGGCTATGGCTACACCTTC,CASSREQGAGYGYTF
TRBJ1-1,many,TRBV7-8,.,TGTGCCAGCAGCTCCACGCGCACTGAAGCTTTCTTT,CASSSTRTEAFF
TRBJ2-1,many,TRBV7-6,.,TGTGCCAGCAGCTTACGACTCAATGAGCAGTTCTTC,CASSLRLNEQFF
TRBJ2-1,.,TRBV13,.,TGTGCCAGCAGCTTGAACGGGTGGAGCTCCTACAATGAGCAGTTCTTC,CASSLNGWSSYNEQFF
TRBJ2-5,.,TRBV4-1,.,TGCGCCAGCAGCCAAGTGCGTAGCGGACAAGAGACCCAGTACTTC,CASSQVRSGQETQYF
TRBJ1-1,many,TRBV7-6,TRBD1,TGTGCCAGCAGCCAAACAAGGACAGGGTCCGCTGAAGCTTTCTTT,CASSQTRTGSAEAFF
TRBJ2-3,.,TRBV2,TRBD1,TGTGCCAGCAGCGAGATAACATCTGGACAGGGACTTACAGATACGCAGTATTTT,CASSEITSGQGLTDTQYF
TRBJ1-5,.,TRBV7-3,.,TGTGTCAGCAGATCAGGGATCAATCAGCCCCAGCATTTT,CVSRSGINQPQHF
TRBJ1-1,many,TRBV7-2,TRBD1,TGTGCCAGCAGCACTTCGACAGGGGGCACTGAAGCTTTCTTT,CASSTSTGGTEAFF